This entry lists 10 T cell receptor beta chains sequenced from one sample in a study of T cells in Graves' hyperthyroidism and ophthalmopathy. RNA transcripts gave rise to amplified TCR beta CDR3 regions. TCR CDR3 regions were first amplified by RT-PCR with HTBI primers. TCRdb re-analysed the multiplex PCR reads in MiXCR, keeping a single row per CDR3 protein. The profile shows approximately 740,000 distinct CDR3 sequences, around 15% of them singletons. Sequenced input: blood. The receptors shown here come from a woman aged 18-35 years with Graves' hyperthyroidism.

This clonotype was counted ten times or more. This chain's CDR3 is CASSFNGLEEAFF. CDR3 in DNA: TGTGCCAGCAGTTTCAATGGGCTTGAAGAAGCTTTCTTT. The chain links TRBV27 to TRBJ1-1; D not resolved. The CDR3 spans 13 residues. Germline V CDR1 and CDR2: MNHEY, SMNVEV (reference sequence). V was pared by 3 bases and J by 8 bases, with 13 bases between.

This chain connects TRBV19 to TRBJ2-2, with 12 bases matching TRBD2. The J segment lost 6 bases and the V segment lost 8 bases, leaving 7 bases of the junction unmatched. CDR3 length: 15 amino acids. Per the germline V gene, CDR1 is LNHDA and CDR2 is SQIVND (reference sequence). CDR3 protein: CASGPTSGRAGELFF. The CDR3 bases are TGTGCCAGTGGGCCGACTAGCGGGAGAGCCGGGGAGCTGTTTTTT.

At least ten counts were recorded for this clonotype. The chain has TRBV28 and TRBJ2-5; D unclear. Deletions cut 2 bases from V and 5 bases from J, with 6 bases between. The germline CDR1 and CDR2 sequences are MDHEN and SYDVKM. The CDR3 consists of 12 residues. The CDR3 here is CASSLNTETQYF. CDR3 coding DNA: TGTGCCAGCAGTTTAAACACCGAGACCCAGTACTTC.

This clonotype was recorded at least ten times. CDR3 loop: CASSYSKGRVTEAFF. CDR3 DNA: TGTGCCAGCAGTTACTCGAAGGGACGGGTCACTGAAGCTTTCTTT. The rearrangement joins TRBV6-5 to TRBJ1-1, with D maybe TRBD1 (5 bases). The CDR3 is 15 residues long. CDR1 and CDR2 from the germline V gene are MNHEY and SVGAGI. Trimming removed 0 bases from V and 4 bases from J, with 12 bases in between.

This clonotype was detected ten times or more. The CDR3 bases are TGTGCCTGGAGTCCAGGGCTTCAAGCTTTCTTT. Its protein is CAWSPGLQAFF. The V and J genes are TRBV30 and TRBJ1-1; TRBD1 might be the D (5 bases). CDR1 is GTSNPN and CDR2 is SVGIG in the germline V gene (reference sequence). This CDR3 spans 11 amino acids. The germline V and J ends were trimmed by 2 bases and 9 bases, with 10 bases remaining between them.

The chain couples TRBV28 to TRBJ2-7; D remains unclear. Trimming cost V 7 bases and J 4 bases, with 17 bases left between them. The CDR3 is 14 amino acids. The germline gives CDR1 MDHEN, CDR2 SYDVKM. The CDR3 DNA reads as TGTGCCAGCACCCGAGAGGCTCCAAAGTACGAGCAGTACTTC. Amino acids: CASTREAPKYEQYF.

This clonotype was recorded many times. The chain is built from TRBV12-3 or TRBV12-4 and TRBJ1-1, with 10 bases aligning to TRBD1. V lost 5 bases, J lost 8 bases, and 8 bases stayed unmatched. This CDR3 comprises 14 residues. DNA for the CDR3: TGTGCCAGCAGTCCTAGGACAGGGGGTTTCGAAGCTTTCTTT. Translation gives CASSPRTGGFEAFF.

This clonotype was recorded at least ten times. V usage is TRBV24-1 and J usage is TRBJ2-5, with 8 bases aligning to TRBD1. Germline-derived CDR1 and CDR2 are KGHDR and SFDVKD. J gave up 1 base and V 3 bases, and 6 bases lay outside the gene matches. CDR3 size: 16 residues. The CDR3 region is CATSDVLGTGQETQYF. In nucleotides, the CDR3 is TGTGCCACCAGTGATGTCCTCGGGACAGGCCAAGAGACCCAGTACTTC.

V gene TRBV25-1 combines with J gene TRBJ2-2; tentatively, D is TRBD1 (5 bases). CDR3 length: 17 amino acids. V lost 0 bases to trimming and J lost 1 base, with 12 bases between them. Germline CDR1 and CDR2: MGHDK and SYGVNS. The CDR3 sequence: CASSEYGAVRNTGELFF. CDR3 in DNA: TGTGCCAGCAGTGAATATGGGGCAGTTAGGAACACCGGGGAGCTGTTTTTT.

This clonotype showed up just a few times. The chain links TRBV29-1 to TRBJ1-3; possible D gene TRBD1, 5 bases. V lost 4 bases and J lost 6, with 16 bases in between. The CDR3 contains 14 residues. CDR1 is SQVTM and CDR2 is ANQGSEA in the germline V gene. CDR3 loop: CSVAGASSQNTIYF. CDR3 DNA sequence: TGCAGCGTTGCCGGGGCCAGCTCGCAAAACACCATATATTTT.